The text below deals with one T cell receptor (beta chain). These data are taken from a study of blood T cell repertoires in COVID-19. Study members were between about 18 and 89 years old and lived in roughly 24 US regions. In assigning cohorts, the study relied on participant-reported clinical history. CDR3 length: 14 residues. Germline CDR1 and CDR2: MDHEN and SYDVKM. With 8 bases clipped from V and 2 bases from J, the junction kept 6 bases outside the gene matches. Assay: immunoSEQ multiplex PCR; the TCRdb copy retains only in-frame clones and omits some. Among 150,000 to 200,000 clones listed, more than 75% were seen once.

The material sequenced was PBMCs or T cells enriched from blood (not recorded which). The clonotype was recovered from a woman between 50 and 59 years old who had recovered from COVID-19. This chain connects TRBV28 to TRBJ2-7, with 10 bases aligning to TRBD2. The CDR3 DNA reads TGTGCCAGCCGGACTAGCGGATCCGCCTACGAGCAGTACTTC. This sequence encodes CASRTSGSAYEQYF.